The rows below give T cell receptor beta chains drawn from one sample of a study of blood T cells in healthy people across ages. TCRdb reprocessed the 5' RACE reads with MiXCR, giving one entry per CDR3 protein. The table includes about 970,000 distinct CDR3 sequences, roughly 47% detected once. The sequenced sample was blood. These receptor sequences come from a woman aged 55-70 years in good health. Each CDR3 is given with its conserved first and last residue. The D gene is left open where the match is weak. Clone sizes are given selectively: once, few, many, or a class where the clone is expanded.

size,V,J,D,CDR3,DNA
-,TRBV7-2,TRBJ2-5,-,CASSTGPGAQYF,TGTGCCAGCAGCACAGGTCCAGGGGCCCAGTACTTC
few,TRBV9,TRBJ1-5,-,CASSVAGAGQPQHF,TGTGCCAGCAGCGTAGCGGGGGCTGGTCAGCCCCAGCATTTT
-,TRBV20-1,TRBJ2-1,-,CSARDRVGTYNEQFF,TGCAGTGCTAGAGATCGGGTGGGCACCTACAATGAGCAGTTCTTC
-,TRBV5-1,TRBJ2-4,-,CASSLRGSGIQYF,TGCGCCAGCAGCTTGAGGGGAAGCGGCATTCAGTACTTC
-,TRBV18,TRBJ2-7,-,CASSPLIRYENEQYF,TGTGCCAGCTCACCTCTTATAAGGTATGAGAACGAGCAGTACTTC
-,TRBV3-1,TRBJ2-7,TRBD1,CASSTRQGPGDEQYF,TGTGCCAGCAGCACACGACAGGGGCCGGGCGACGAGCAGTACTTC
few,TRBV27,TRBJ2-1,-,CASSLLATYNEQFF,TGTGCCAGCAGTTTACTAGCAACCTACAATGAGCAGTTCTTC
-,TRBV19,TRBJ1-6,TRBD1,CASKGSGQGADNSPLHF,TGTGCCAGTAAGGGATCGGGACAGGGGGCAGATAATTCACCTCTCCACTTT
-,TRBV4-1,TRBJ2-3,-,CASSQVRSDTQYF,TGCGCCAGCAGCCAAGTCAGGTCAGATACGCAGTATTTT
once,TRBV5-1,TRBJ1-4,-,CASSFGGIDEKLFF,TGCGCCAGCAGCTTTGGGGGGATAGATGAAAAACTGTTTTTT
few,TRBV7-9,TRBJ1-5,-,CASSFQGSSQPQHF,TGTGCCAGCAGCTTTCAGGGTTCGAGTCAGCCCCAGCATTTT
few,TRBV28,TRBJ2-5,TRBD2,CASSPHSRAGPDQETQYF,TGTGCCAGCAGCCCCCATTCCCGAGCGGGACCAGACCAAGAGACCCAGTACTTC
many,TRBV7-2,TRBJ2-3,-,CASSLDRADTQYF,TGTGCCAGCAGCTTAGATCGGGCAGATACGCAGTATTTT
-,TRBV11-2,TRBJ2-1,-,CASSLVANGLNEQFF,TGTGCCAGCAGCTTAGTAGCAAACGGGTTGAATGAGCAGTTCTTC
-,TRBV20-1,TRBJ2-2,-,CSTRKAGLTGELFF,TGCAGTACTAGGAAAGCAGGCCTCACCGGGGAGCTGTTTTTT
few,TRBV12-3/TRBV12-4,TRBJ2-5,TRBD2,CASSPSGSGYNEQYF,TGTGCCAGCAGTCCTAGCGGGTCGGGCTACAATGAGCAGTACTTC
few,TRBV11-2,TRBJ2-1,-,CASSGQNYNEQFF,TGTGCCAGCAGCGGACAGAACTACAATGAGCAGTTCTTC
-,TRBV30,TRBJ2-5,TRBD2,CAWGELAAQETQYF,TGTGCCTGGGGGGAACTAGCGGCACAAGAGACCCAGTACTTC
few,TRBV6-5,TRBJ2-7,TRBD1,CASRQDRGVGEQYF,TGTGCCAGCAGGCAAGACAGGGGAGTAGGCGAGCAGTACTTC
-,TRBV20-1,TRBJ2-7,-,CSASHPPNYEQYF,TGCAGTGCTAGCCACCCTCCTAACTACGAGCAGTACTTC
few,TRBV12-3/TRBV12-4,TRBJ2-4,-,CASSLLGLAKNIQYF,TGTGCCAGCAGTTTACTTGGCCTAGCCAAAAACATTCAGTACTTC
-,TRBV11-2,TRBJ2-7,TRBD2,CASSGGRTYNEQYF,TGTGCCAGCAGCGGCGGGAGGACATACAATGAGCAGTACTTC
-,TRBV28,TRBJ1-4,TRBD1,CATRGQDATNEKLFF,TGTGCTACCAGGGGGCAGGACGCAACTAATGAAAAACTGTTTTTT
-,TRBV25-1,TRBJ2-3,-,CASSPLKGPTDTQYF,TGTGCCAGCAGTCCACTGAAGGGCCCCACAGATACGCAGTATTTT
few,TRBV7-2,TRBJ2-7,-,CASSLSGIYEQYF,TGTGCCAGCAGCTTAAGCGGTATCTACGAGCAGTACTTC
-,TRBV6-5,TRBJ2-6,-,CASSYGVSGANVLTF,TGTGCCAGCAGTTACGGTGTCTCTGGGGCCAACGTCCTGACTTTC
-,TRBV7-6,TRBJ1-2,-,CASSTGKANYGYTF,TGTGCCAGCAGCACCGGGAAAGCTAACTATGGCTACACCTTC